This T cell receptor (beta chain) was identified during a study of regulatory T cells in long-lasting Graves disease. Time point specified: newly diagnosed GD, antithyroid drugs for less than 3 months. After RNA was extracted from PBMCs, the TCR library was made from it. According to the study, TCR beta libraries were built with iRepertoire HTBI primers and CDR3-region Arm-PCR. MiXCR was run by TCRdb on the multiplex PCR reads, yielding one entry per CDR3 protein. The sample contains about 470,000 distinct CDR3 sequences, roughly 16% of which appear only once. This same sample was also taken into another study, of T cells in Graves' hyperthyroidism and ophthalmopathy. In that study: During a first-round RT-PCR of the TCR CDR3, the HTBI primer set was used.

The material sequenced was peripheral blood mononuclear cells (PBMCs), taken at new diagnosis, from a patient treated with antithyroid drugs. This TCR was sampled from a man aged 35 to 55 with Graves disease.

This CDR3 reads CSARDYTSGSFYEQYF. The CDR3 bases are TGCAGTGCTAGAGATTATACTAGCGGGAGTTTCTACGAGCAGTACTTC. The chain carries TRBV20-1 and TRBJ2-7, with TRBD2 identical over 11 bases. V lost 0 bases to trimming and J lost 3 bases; unmatched junction nucleotides: 7. This CDR3 spans 16 amino acids. Per germline, CDR1 DFQATT and CDR2 SNEGSKA (reference sequence).